Each of the 20 T cell receptor beta chains below was sequenced from the same sample in a study of response to subunit inactivated influenza vaccine. TCRdb recomputed calls from the RT-PCR reads with MiXCR, one row per CDR3 protein. This table holds around 160,000 distinct CDR3 sequences, around 9.9% found once. The source was non-naive T cells sorted from PBMCs, collected around seven weeks after vaccination. The source is a man aged 50 or older who received an inactivated influenza vaccine.

At least ten counts were recorded for this clonotype. This rearrangement joins TRBV3-1 to TRBJ1-1, with 8 bases fitting TRBD1. J was trimmed by 5 bases and V by 5 bases; bases with no gene match: 4. Germline V lookup: CDR1 LGHDT, CDR2 YNNKEL (reference sequence). This CDR3 comprises 13 residues. The CDR3 sequence is CASSYTGGTEAFF. The CDR3, as DNA: TGTGCCAGCAGCTACACAGGGGGGACTGAAGCTTTCTTT.

The chain uses TRBV7-8 and TRBJ2-3, with TRBD2 matching 7 bases. This CDR3 region has 16 residues. Germline V CDR1 and CDR2: SGHVS, FQNEAQ. V was pared by 5 bases and J by 4 bases, with 12 bases of the junction left unmatched. CDR3: CASSPGGGGKADTQYF. CDR3 coding DNA: TGTGCCAGCAGCCCAGGAGGCGGGGGTAAGGCAGATACGCAGTATTTT.

This clonotype was counted only a few times. V and J are TRBV10-3 and TRBJ1-2, with 12 bases lining up with TRBD1. This CDR3 has 15 residues. V dropped 3 bases and J dropped 8; count of bases not matched to a gene: 7. Germline CDR1 and CDR2: ENHRY and SYGVKD. CDR3: CAISDWGDRGQGYTF. In nucleotides, the CDR3 is TGTGCCATCAGTGATTGGGGGGACAGGGGGCAAGGCTACACCTTC.

This clonotype has just a few counts. The chain employs TRBV4-2 and TRBJ2-7; possible D gene TRBD1, 5 bases. There are 14 residues in the CDR3. V was clipped by 0 bases and J by 1 base, with 7 bases between them. The germline gives CDR1 LGHNA, CDR2 YNFKEQ. CDR3: CASSQDYRSYEQYF. In DNA form, the CDR3 reads TGTGCCAGCAGCCAAGATTACAGGTCCTACGAGCAGTACTTC.

This clonotype was picked up many times. The rearrangement joins TRBV12-3 or TRBV12-4 to TRBJ1-5; D unclear. Trimming stripped 3 bases from V and 6 bases from J, with 15 bases between. CDR3 length equals 15 residues. CDR3 DNA sequence: TGTGCCAGCAGTTTTGGTTTGATGAATGGTCAGCCCCAGCATTTT. Protein: CASSFGLMNGQPQHF.

The gene calls are TRBV30 and TRBJ2-1; 11 nucleotides match TRBD2. The length of the CDR3 is 17 residues. Germline values: CDR1 GTSNPN, CDR2 SVGIG (reference sequence). The V and J ends lost 3 bases and 9 bases, in that order; junction bases with no gene match: 16. The CDR3 is CAWSVISGRAGWAEQFF. The CDR3 bases are TGTGCCTGGAGCGTCATTAGCGGGAGGGCCGGTTGGGCTGAGCAGTTCTTC.

Here the CDR3 DNA reads TGTGCCAGCAGTTTGCGGGAGGAAGGCTACACCTTC. It codes for CASSLREEGYTF. The chain joins TRBV28 to TRBJ1-2, with D uncertain. CDR1 is MDHEN and CDR2 is SYDVKM in the germline V gene. This CDR3 contains 12 residues. V was pared by 3 bases and J by 8 bases, with 10 bases between.

This clonotype was seen only a few times. The genes are TRBV10-3 and TRBJ2-5; TRBD2 aligns across 12 bases. The germline V gene has CDR1 ENHRY and CDR2 SYGVKD. Trimming cost V 0 bases and J 5 bases; bases outside gene matches: 1. The CDR3 spans 15 residues. The CDR3 reads CAISESGTSGETQYF. For the CDR3, the DNA is TGTGCCATCAGTGAGTCTGGGACTAGCGGGGAGACCCAGTACTTC.

This clonotype was picked up a small number of times. The genes are TRBV30 and TRBJ1-1; maybe TRBD1 (6 bases). Germline values: CDR1 GTSNPN, CDR2 SVGIG (reference sequence). Deletions cut 0 bases from V and 1 base from J, with 9 bases between. The CDR3 spans 14 residues. CDR3 loop: CAWSVQGGNTEAFF. CDR3 sequence (DNA): TGTGCCTGGAGTGTACAAGGGGGGAACACTGAAGCTTTCTTT.

This clonotype showed up just a few times. The chain couples TRBV5-1 to TRBJ2-2; the match to TRBD1 covers 7 bases. The trim removed 3 bases at V and 2 bases at J, leaving 4 bases unmatched. The CDR3 length is 15 residues. Germline CDR1 and CDR2: SGHRS and YFSETQ. Here the CDR3 reads CASSYRTGNTGELFF. The CDR3 DNA is TGCGCCAGCAGCTACCGGACAGGAAACACCGGGGAGCTGTTTTTT.

This clonotype was found a few times. The J gene is TRBJ2-5, the V gene TRBV6-5; TRBD2 aligns across 8 bases. This CDR3 contains 15 residues. V was pared by 0 bases and J by 2 bases, with 2 bases of the junction left unmatched. Germline V CDR1 and CDR2: MNHEY, SVGAGI. The CDR3 nucleotides are TGTGCCAGCAGTTACTCACCTAGCGGGCAAGAGACCCAGTACTTC. Translation gives CASSYSPSGQETQYF.

V usage is TRBV7-8 and J usage is TRBJ2-5; the D gene is possibly TRBD2 (5 bases). The CDR3 totals 15 residues. Germline CDR1 SGHVS, CDR2 FQNEAQ. The V and J ends lost 3 bases and 0 bases respectively, with 11 bases between them. The chain's CDR3 is CASSFGEGYQETQYF. Written as DNA, the CDR3 is TGTGCCAGCAGCTTTGGAGAGGGTTACCAAGAGACCCAGTACTTC.

There are a few counts of this clonotype. V and J are TRBV28 and TRBJ2-7; the D is unclear. The germline V and J ends were trimmed by 10 bases and 1 base, with 8 bases remaining between them. Germline V lookup: CDR1 MDHEN, CDR2 SYDVKM. The length of the CDR3 is 11 residues. CDR3 sequence (DNA): TGTGCCACCGGACGGTCCTACGAGCAGTACTTC. Protein: CATGRSYEQYF.

The sample holds a few counts of this clonotype. The chain joins TRBV4-2 to TRBJ2-3, with 10 positions matching TRBD2. The J segment lost 3 bases and the V segment lost 10 bases, leaving 7 bases of the junction unmatched. The germline CDR1 and CDR2 sequences are LGHNA and YNFKEQ. The CDR3 is made up of 14 amino acids. For the CDR3, the DNA is TGTGCCACCAAAGGACTAGCGGATACAGATACGCAGTATTTT. Its protein is CATKGLADTDTQYF.

The chain has TRBV19 and TRBJ2-7, with TRBD1 matching 10 bases. V was clipped by 8 bases and J by 10 bases; unmatched bases: 8. Germline assignment: CDR1 LNHDA and CDR2 SQIVND (reference sequence). The CDR3 consists of 12 residues. This chain's CDR3 is CASGTGEVGQYF. DNA of the CDR3: TGTGCCAGTGGGACAGGGGAAGTCGGTCAGTACTTC.

This sequence joins TRBV11-2 and TRBJ1-2; D gene uncertain. The CDR3 consists of 13 residues. Germline CDR1 and CDR2: SGHAT and FQNNGV. The ends were cut back, 5 bases at V and 5 bases at J, with 12 bases in the middle. DNA of the CDR3: TGTGCCAGCAGCGCCGGTTCGGTTTATGGCTACACCTTC. Translation gives CASSAGSVYGYTF.

V is TRBV20-1 and J is TRBJ2-5; D may correspond to TRBD1 or TRBD2 (5 bases each). The CDR3 covers 14 residues. V was shortened by 2 bases and J by 4 bases, with 14 bases between the two germline ends. Germline V gives CDR1 DFQATT, CDR2 SNEGSKA (reference sequence). The CDR3 is CSARLTGPGETQYF. CDR3 bases: TGCAGTGCTAGATTAACGGGACCGGGAGAGACCCAGTACTTC.

The sample holds many counts of this clonotype. The chain links TRBV15 to TRBJ2-1; TRBD1 is a possible D gene (6 bases). Trimming cost V 3 bases and J 10 bases, with 16 bases left between them. In germline, CDR1 is LNHNV, CDR2 YYDKDF (reference sequence). This CDR3 contains 14 residues. CDR3 DNA sequence: TGTGCCACCAGCAGGGGTCAACAGGGAAAGGAGCAGTTCTTC. Protein sequence: CATSRGQQGKEQFF.

V is TRBV27 and J is TRBJ2-2, with no clear D. Germline values: CDR1 MNHEY, CDR2 SMNVEV (reference sequence). The CDR3 is 12 residues long. Trimming took 3 bases from V and 9 from J, leaving 8 bases between them. The CDR3 loop reads CASSFHGRELFF. The CDR3 DNA is TGTGCCAGCAGTTTCCATGGAAGGGAGCTGTTTTTT.

This clonotype came up a few times. V gene TRBV20-1 combines with J gene TRBJ2-5; 9 nucleotides line up with TRBD2. Germline CDR1 and CDR2: DFQATT and SNEGSKA (reference sequence). V gave up 4 bases and J gave up 0 bases; unmatched junction bases: 6. This CDR3 is built from 15 residues. CDR3 sequence reads: CSAITGTSHQETQYF. In DNA, the CDR3 is TGCAGTGCTATTACCGGGACTAGCCACCAAGAGACCCAGTACTTC.